These T cell receptor beta chains were read from a single sample in a study of T cells in Graves' hyperthyroidism and ophthalmopathy. MiXCR was run by TCRdb on the multiplex PCR reads, yielding one entry per CDR3 protein. Of 700,000 or so distinct CDR3 sequences listed, 15% to 20% are singletons. Sequencing was done on a sample of blood. Source of these receptors: a man aged 18 to 29 with Graves' hyperthyroidism. Both conserved end residues are part of each CDR3. D genes are given only for firm matches. Clone size is given for some rows only: seen once, a few or many times, or a class if the clone is expanded.

J gene: TRBJ2-7; D gene: TRBD1; clone size: many; V gene: TRBV20-1; CDR3 protein: CSARDSGYEQYF; CDR3 DNA: TGCAGTGCCAGGGACAGCGGCTACGAGCAGTACTTC
J gene: TRBJ2-3; D gene: TRBD2; clone size: many; V gene: TRBV28; CDR3 protein: CASSSPGTRPTDTQYF; CDR3 DNA: TGTGCCAGCAGTTCTCCCGGGACTAGACCGACAGATACGCAGTATTTT
J gene: TRBJ2-1; D gene: NA; clone size: many; V gene: TRBV6-2/TRBV6-3; CDR3 protein: CASSLVPPASRSYNEQFF; CDR3 DNA: TGTGCCAGCAGTTTAGTCCCTCCGGCTAGCAGATCCTACAATGAGCAGTTCTTC
J gene: TRBJ2-7; D gene: NA; clone size: many; V gene: TRBV2; CDR3 protein: CASSEDGGLRYEQYF; CDR3 DNA: TGTGCCAGCAGTGAAGACGGGGGGCTCAGATACGAGCAGTACTTC
J gene: TRBJ2-1; D gene: TRBD1; clone size: many; V gene: TRBV14; CDR3 protein: CASSQDWTGREQFF; CDR3 DNA: TGTGCCAGCAGCCAAGATTGGACAGGGAGAGAGCAGTTCTTC
J gene: TRBJ2-5; D gene: NA; clone size: many; V gene: TRBV13; CDR3 protein: CASSLGTRIGETQYF; CDR3 DNA: TGTGCCAGCAGCTTAGGAACTAGAATCGGTGAGACCCAGTACTTC
J gene: TRBJ1-2; D gene: NA; clone size: many; V gene: TRBV7-8; CDR3 protein: CASSSRLGQSHGYTF; CDR3 DNA: TGTGCCAGCAGTTCCCGACTCGGACAGTCCCATGGCTACACCTTC
J gene: TRBJ1-1; D gene: NA; clone size: many; V gene: TRBV12-3/TRBV12-4; CDR3 protein: CASTRLDPMNTEAFF; CDR3 DNA: TGTGCCAGCACTCGATTAGACCCCATGAACACTGAAGCTTTCTTT
J gene: TRBJ1-5; D gene: TRBD1; clone size: many; V gene: TRBV30; CDR3 protein: CAWSSIRGFNQPQHF; CDR3 DNA: TGTGCCTGGAGTTCCATCAGGGGGTTCAATCAGCCCCAGCATTTT
J gene: TRBJ2-2; D gene: NA; clone size: many; V gene: TRBV18; CDR3 protein: CASSRTAPSPSNTGELFF; CDR3 DNA: TGTGCCAGCTCACGGACAGCCCCCAGCCCTTCGAACACCGGGGAGCTGTTTTTT
J gene: TRBJ2-7; D gene: NA; clone size: many; V gene: TRBV7-6; CDR3 protein: CASTVGGLGEQYF; CDR3 DNA: TGTGCCAGCACCGTCGGCGGCTTGGGCGAGCAGTACTTC
J gene: TRBJ2-1; D gene: NA; clone size: NA; V gene: TRBV7-9; CDR3 protein: CASSPPLRNEQFF; CDR3 DNA: TGTGCCAGCAGCCCACCCCTTAGGAATGAGCAGTTCTTC
J gene: TRBJ2-5; D gene: TRBD2; clone size: many; V gene: TRBV28; CDR3 protein: CASSGLAGFQETQYF; CDR3 DNA: TGTGCCAGCAGTGGACTAGCGGGCTTCCAAGAGACCCAGTACTTC
J gene: TRBJ2-2; D gene: TRBD2; clone size: NA; V gene: TRBV2; CDR3 protein: CASSGLSGRASIGELFF; CDR3 DNA: TGTGCCAGCAGTGGACTAAGCGGGAGGGCCAGTATCGGGGAGCTGTTTTTT
J gene: TRBJ2-7; D gene: NA; clone size: many; V gene: TRBV6-5; CDR3 protein: CASSYGPTSYEQYF; CDR3 DNA: TGTGCCAGCAGTTACGGACCTACCTCCTACGAGCAGTACTTC
J gene: TRBJ2-1; D gene: TRBD2; clone size: many; V gene: TRBV2; CDR3 protein: CASTEGTSGRFEQFF; CDR3 DNA: TGTGCCAGCACCGAAGGGACTAGCGGGAGGTTTGAGCAGTTCTTC
J gene: TRBJ1-5; D gene: NA; clone size: many; V gene: TRBV28; CDR3 protein: CASRHTRYSNQPQHF; CDR3 DNA: TGTGCCAGCAGACATACACGTTATAGCAATCAGCCCCAGCATTTT
J gene: TRBJ2-1; D gene: TRBD2; clone size: NA; V gene: TRBV6-1; CDR3 protein: CASSRGTSGTHNEQFF; CDR3 DNA: TGTGCCAGCAGTCGCGGGACTAGCGGGACCCACAATGAGCAGTTCTTC
J gene: TRBJ2-7; D gene: NA; clone size: few; V gene: TRBV29-1; CDR3 protein: CSARGQDRGEQYF; CDR3 DNA: TGCAGCGCCCGGGGCCAAGACCGCGGCGAGCAGTACTTC
J gene: TRBJ2-7; D gene: NA; clone size: many; V gene: TRBV10-3; CDR3 protein: CAIRAPVNYEQYF; CDR3 DNA: TGTGCCATCCGGGCTCCGGTAAACTACGAGCAGTACTTC
J gene: TRBJ2-7; D gene: NA; clone size: NA; V gene: TRBV5-1; CDR3 protein: CASSLRTGVTYEQYF; CDR3 DNA: TGCGCCAGCAGCTTACGGACGGGCGTGACATACGAGCAGTACTTC
J gene: TRBJ2-3; D gene: NA; clone size: many; V gene: TRBV7-2; CDR3 protein: CASNEGRQFTDTQYF; CDR3 DNA: TGTGCCAGCAACGAAGGGCGACAGTTCACAGATACGCAGTATTTT
J gene: TRBJ2-5; D gene: NA; clone size: few; V gene: TRBV20-1; CDR3 protein: CSARDGAAGPYQETQYF; CDR3 DNA: TGCAGTGCTAGAGATGGGGCGGCAGGACCGTACCAAGAGACCCAGTACTTC
J gene: TRBJ2-3; D gene: TRBD2; clone size: few; V gene: TRBV7-2; CDR3 protein: CASSFLAGEGADTQYF; CDR3 DNA: TGTGCCAGCAGCTTCCTAGCGGGAGAAGGGGCAGATACGCAGTATTTT